The rows below give T cell receptor beta chains drawn from one sample of a study of cytotoxic CD8 clonotypes in ibrutinib-treated CLL. Profiling relied on immunoSEQ multiplex PCR, and the TCRdb table lists in-frame clones only, not all of them. The data hold over 100,000 clones, with 80% to 90% observed a single time. The source material was PBMCs, sampled after 24 months of ibrutinib treatment. Every receptor here comes from a human donor with chronic lymphocytic leukemia. The CDR3 runs from the conserved cysteine through the conserved F or W. Clone size appears in some rows only: once, few, many, or a class for an expanded clone.

v_gene: TRBV6-1; abundance: many; CDR3aa: CASSERARNQPQHF
v_gene: TRBV4-2; abundance: .; CDR3aa: CASDDFKTSGVYNEQFF
v_gene: TRBV5-8; abundance: .; CDR3aa: CASSSVPNSNQPQHF
v_gene: TRBV28; abundance: once; CDR3aa: CASSYGMGYSNQPQHF
v_gene: TRBV28; abundance: .; CDR3aa: CASSLGLAGDYEQYF
v_gene: TRBV5-1; abundance: .; CDR3aa: CASSLTLTSGRAPRSYNEQFF
v_gene: TRBV28; abundance: .; CDR3aa: CASTIRFWAPSGNTIYF
v_gene: TRBV28; abundance: .; CDR3aa: CASSLWDRETQYF
v_gene: TRBV6-5; abundance: .; CDR3aa: CATTLTRAGNIQYF
v_gene: TRBV18; abundance: .; CDR3aa: CASSPQERQVETQYF
v_gene: TRBV30; abundance: once; CDR3aa: CAWSPLFNGVGYTF
v_gene: TRBV11-2; abundance: .; CDR3aa: CASSPLGASSSPDTQYF
v_gene: TRBV7-2; abundance: few; CDR3aa: CASSVGQPYEQYF
v_gene: TRBV27; abundance: .; CDR3aa: CASSFTGVNSPLHF
v_gene: TRBV19; abundance: once; CDR3aa: CASSLGSDYQPQHF
v_gene: TRBV2; abundance: .; CDR3aa: CASSGGTQYF
v_gene: TRBV4-3; abundance: once; CDR3aa: CASSRRGLTLAENTGELFF
v_gene: TRBV4-1; abundance: once; CDR3aa: CASSQELAGGGEQFF
v_gene: TRBV14; abundance: .; CDR3aa: CASSQGQNYGYTF
v_gene: TRBV5-1; abundance: .; CDR3aa: CASSLGTLASTDTQYF
v_gene: TRBV30; abundance: .; CDR3aa: CAWSVLLPFTGELFF
v_gene: TRBV28; abundance: .; CDR3aa: CASSPAYIRNSNQPQHF
v_gene: TRBV5-1; abundance: .; CDR3aa: CASSLNGGGYYEQFF
v_gene: TRBV29-1; abundance: once; CDR3aa: CSVPTLGTQETQYF
v_gene: TRBV27; abundance: .; CDR3aa: CASSVHYGTRSYEQYF
v_gene: TRBV28; abundance: once; CDR3aa: CASSLGGQGAYEQYF
v_gene: TRBV11-2; abundance: .; CDR3aa: CASSLVRGSPPEAFF
v_gene: TRBV5-6; abundance: .; CDR3aa: CASSFWRNEQFF
v_gene: TRBV28; abundance: .; CDR3aa: CASSGGGTPTNYGYTF
v_gene: TRBV7-9; abundance: .; CDR3aa: CASSRDLLGQFF
v_gene: TRBV5-1; abundance: .; CDR3aa: CASSLGPPSEQYF